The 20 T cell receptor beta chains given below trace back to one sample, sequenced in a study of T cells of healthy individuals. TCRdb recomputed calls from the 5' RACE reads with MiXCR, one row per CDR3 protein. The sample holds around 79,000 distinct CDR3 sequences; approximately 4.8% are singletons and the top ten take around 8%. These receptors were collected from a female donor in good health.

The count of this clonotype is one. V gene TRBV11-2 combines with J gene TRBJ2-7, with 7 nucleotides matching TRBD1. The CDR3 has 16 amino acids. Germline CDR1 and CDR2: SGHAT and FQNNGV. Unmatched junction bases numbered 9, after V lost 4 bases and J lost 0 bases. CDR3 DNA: TGTGCCAGCAGCTCCCCCCCGGGACAGCGCTCCTACGAGCAGTACTTC. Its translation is CASSSPPGQRSYEQYF. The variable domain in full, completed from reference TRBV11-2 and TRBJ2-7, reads EAGVAQSPRYKIIEKRQSVAFWCNPISGHATLYWYQQILGQGPKLLIQFQNNGVVDDSQLPKDRFSAERLKGVDSTLKIQPAKLEDSAVYLCASSSPPGQRSYEQYFGPGTRLTVT.

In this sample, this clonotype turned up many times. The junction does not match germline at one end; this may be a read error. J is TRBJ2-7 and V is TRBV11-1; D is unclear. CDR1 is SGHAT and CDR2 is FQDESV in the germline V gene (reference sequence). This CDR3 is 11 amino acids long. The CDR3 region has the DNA TGTGCCAGCAGCGTAGCTTACGAGCAGTACTTC. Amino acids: CASSVAYEQYF.

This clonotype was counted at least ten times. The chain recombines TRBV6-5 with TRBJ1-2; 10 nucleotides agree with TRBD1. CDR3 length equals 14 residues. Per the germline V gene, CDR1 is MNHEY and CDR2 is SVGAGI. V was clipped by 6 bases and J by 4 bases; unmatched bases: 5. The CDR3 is CASSWDRGSYGYTF. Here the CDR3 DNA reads TGTGCCAGCAGCTGGGACAGGGGAAGCTATGGCTACACCTTC.

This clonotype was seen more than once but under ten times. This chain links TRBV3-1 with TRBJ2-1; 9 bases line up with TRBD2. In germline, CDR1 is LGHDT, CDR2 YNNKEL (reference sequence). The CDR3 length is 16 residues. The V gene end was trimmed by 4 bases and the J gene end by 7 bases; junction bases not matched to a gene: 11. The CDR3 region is CASSPLSSGSGNEQFF. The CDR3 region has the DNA TGTGCCAGCAGCCCCCTCAGTAGCGGGAGTGGAAATGAGCAGTTCTTC.

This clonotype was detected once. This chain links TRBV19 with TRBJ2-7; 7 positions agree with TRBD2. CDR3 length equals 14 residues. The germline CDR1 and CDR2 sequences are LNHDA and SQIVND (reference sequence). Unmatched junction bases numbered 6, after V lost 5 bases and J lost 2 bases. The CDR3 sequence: CASSLGGSPYEQYF. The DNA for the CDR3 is TGTGCCAGTAGTCTGGGGGGGTCCCCCTACGAGCAGTACTTC.

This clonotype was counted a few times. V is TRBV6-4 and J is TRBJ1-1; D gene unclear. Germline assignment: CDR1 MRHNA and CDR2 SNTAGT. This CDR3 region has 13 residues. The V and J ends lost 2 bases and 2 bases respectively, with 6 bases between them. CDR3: CASSDRENTEAFF. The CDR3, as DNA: TGTGCCAGCAGTGACAGGGAAAACACTGAAGCTTTCTTT.

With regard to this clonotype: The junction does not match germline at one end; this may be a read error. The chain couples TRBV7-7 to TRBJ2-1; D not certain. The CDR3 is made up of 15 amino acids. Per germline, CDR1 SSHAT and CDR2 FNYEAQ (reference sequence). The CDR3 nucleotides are TGTGCTAGCAGCTTAGAAGTATCCCCGAAGAATGAGCAGTTCTTC. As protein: CASSLEVSPKNEQFF. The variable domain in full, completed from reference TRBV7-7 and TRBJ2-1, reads GAGVSQSPRYKVTKRGQDVTLRCDPISSHATLYWYQQALGQGPEFLTYFNYEAQPDKSGLPSDRFSAERPEGSISTLTIQRTEQRDSAMYRCASSLEVSPKNEQFFGPGTRLTVL.

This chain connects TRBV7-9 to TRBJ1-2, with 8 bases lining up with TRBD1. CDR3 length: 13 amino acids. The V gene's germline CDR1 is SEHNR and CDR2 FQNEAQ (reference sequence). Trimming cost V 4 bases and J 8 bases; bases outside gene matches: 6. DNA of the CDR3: TGTGCCAGCAGCTACGACAGGGGAGGAGGCTACACCTTC. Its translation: CASSYDRGGGYTF.

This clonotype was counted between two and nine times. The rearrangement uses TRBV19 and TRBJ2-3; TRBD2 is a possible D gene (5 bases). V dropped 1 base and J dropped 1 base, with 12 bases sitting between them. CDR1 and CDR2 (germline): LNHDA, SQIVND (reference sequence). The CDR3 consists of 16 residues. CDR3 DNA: TGTGCCAGTAGTATAGGCTCGAGGGCCGGCACAGATACGCAGTATTTT. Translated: CASSIGSRAGTDTQYF. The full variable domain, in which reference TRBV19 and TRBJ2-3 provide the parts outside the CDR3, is DGGITQSPKYLFRKEGQNVTLSCEQNLNHDAMYWYRQDPGQGLRLIYYSQIVNDFQKGDIAEGYSVSREKKESFPLTVTSAQKNPTAFYLCASSIGSRAGTDTQYFGPGTRLTVL.

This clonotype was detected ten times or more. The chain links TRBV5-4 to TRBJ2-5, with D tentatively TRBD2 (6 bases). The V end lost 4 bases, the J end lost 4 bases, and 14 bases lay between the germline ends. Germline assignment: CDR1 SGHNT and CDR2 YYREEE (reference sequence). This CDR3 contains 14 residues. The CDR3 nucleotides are TGTGCCAGCAGCCGGGACTTAGGCCCAGAGACCCAGTACTTC. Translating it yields CASSRDLGPETQYF.

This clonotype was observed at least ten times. CDR3 residues: CSARDGGNTGELFF. The CDR3 nucleotides are TGCAGTGCTAGAGATGGCGGTAACACCGGGGAGCTGTTTTTT. The genes are TRBV20-1 and TRBJ2-2; D remains unclear. CDR3 size: 14 residues. Germline loops: CDR1 DFQATT, CDR2 SNEGSKA (reference sequence). V gave up 0 bases and J gave up 2 bases, with 7 bases separating them.

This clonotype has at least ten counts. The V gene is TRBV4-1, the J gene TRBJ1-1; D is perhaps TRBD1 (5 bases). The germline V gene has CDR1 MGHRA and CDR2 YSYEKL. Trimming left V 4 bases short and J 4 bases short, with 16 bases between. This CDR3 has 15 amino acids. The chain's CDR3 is CASSLEKSGGTEAFF. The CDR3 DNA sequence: TGCGCCAGCAGCCTAGAAAAGAGCGGGGGCACTGAAGCTTTCTTT.

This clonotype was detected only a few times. CDR3 bases: TGTGCCTGGACCCAATCACAGGGTACTGGCTACACCTTC. Its protein is CAWTQSQGTGYTF. The chain is built from TRBV30 and TRBJ1-2, with TRBD1 as a possible D gene (6 bases). The CDR3 has 13 residues. Germline CDR1 GTSNPN, CDR2 SVGIG (reference sequence). V was shortened by 4 bases and J by 7 bases, with 16 bases between the two germline ends.

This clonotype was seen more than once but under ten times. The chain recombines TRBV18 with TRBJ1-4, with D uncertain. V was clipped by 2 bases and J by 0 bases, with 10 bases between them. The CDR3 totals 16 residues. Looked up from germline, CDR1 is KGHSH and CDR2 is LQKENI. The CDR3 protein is CASSPLSSSTNEKLFF. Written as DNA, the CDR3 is TGTGCCAGCTCACCATTGAGTTCCTCAACTAATGAAAAACTGTTTTTT.

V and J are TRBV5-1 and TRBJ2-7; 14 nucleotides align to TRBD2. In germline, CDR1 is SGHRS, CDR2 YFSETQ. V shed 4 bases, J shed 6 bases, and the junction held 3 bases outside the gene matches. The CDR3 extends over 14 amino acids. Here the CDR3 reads CASSHGTSGSEQYF. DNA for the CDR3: TGCGCCAGCAGCCACGGGACTAGCGGGAGCGAGCAGTACTTC.

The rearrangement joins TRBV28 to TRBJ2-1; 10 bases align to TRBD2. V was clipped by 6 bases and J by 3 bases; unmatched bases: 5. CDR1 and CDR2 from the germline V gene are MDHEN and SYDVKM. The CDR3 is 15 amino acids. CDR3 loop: CASRNLAGDYNEQFF. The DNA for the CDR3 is TGTGCCAGCAGGAATCTAGCGGGGGACTACAATGAGCAGTTCTTC.

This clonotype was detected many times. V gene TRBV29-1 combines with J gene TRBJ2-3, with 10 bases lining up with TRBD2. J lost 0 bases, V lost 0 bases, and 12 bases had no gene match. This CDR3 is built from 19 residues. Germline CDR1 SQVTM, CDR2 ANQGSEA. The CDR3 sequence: CSVEDPHMTSGPSTDTQYF. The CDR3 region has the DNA TGCAGCGTTGAAGACCCCCATATGACTAGCGGGCCTAGCACAGATACGCAGTATTTT.

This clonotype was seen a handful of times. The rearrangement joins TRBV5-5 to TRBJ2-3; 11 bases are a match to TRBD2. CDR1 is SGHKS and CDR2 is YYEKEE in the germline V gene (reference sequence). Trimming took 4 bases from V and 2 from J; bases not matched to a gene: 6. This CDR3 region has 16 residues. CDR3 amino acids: CASSTGTSGHTDTQYF. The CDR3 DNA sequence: TGTGCCAGCAGCACGGGGACTAGCGGACACACAGATACGCAGTATTTT.

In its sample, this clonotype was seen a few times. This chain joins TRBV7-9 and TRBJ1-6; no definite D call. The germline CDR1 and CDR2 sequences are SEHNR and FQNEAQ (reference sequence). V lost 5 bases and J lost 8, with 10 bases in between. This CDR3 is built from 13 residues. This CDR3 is CASSPPADSPLHF. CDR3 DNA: TGTGCCAGCAGCCCACCGGCGGATTCACCCCTCCACTTT.

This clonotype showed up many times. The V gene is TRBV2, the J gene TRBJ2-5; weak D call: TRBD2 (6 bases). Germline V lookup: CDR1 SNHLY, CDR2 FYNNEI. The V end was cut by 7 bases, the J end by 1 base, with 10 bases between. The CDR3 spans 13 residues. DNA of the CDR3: TGTGCCAGCACGGAGGGAGCCCAAGAGACCCAGTACTTC. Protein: CASTEGAQETQYF.